Each of the 21 T cell receptor beta chains below was sequenced from the same sample in a study of blood T cell repertoires in COVID-19. The assay was immunoSEQ multiplex PCR, and TCRdb's table has in-frame clones only and misses some. The data contain about 84,000 clones, 75% to 85% of them seen just once; the ten biggest clones take up around 29%. Sequencing was performed on peripheral blood. These receptors were obtained from a woman older than 75 with acute or convalescent COVID-19.

The rearrangement links TRBV5-1 to TRBJ1-2; weak D call: TRBD1 (5 bases). The CDR3 loop spans 15 amino acids. V was pared by 0 bases and J by 7 bases, with 16 bases between. Germline V gives CDR1 SGHRS, CDR2 YFSETQ. As DNA, the CDR3 is TGCGCCAGCAGCTTGGCTGGGGCTACGGAAGGTGGCTACACCTTC. This codes for CASSLAGATEGGYTF.

The V and J genes are TRBV28 and TRBJ2-7; possibly TRBD2 for D (6 bases). Germline V gene data show CDR1 as MDHEN and CDR2 as SYDVKM. The CDR3 extends over 15 amino acids. The V end was cut by 5 bases, the J end by 6 bases, with 20 bases between. The CDR3 spells CASSTKRLAYREQYF. CDR3 DNA sequence: TGTGCCAGCAGTACAAAGCGGCTAGCGTACCGCGAGCAGTACTTC.

V and J are TRBV18 and TRBJ2-1, with TRBD1 matching over 7 bases. Germline CDR1 is KGHSH and CDR2 is LQKENI. This CDR3 has 13 residues. The junction had 4 bases not matched to a gene; V was cut back by 4 bases and J by 7 bases. CDR3 nucleotides: TGTGCCAGCTCACTCGACAGGGCTAATGAGCAGTTCTTC. Its translation: CASSLDRANEQFF.

The chain employs TRBV7-8 and TRBJ2-7; D unresolved. The CDR3 is 13 amino acids. The germline V gene has CDR1 SGHVS and CDR2 FQNEAQ. Trimming removed 5 bases from V and 3 bases from J, with 11 bases in between. The CDR3 DNA sequence: TGTGCCAGCAGCCTCCCACTGATCTACGAGCAGTACTTC. Translated, it gives CASSLPLIYEQYF.

The chain recombines TRBV28 with TRBJ1-5, with D maybe TRBD1 (6 bases). The V end lost 4 bases, the J end lost 3 bases, and 7 bases lay between the germline ends. CDR1 is MDHEN, CDR2 SYDVKM, per germline. The CDR3 totals 13 residues. CDR3 nucleotides: TGTGCCAGCAGTTCAGGGGTCAATCAGCCCCAGCATTTT. It specifies CASSSGVNQPQHF.

The chain carries TRBV11-3 and TRBJ2-7, with 7 nucleotides matching TRBD2. The CDR3 length is 14 residues. The V gene's germline CDR1 is SGHNT and CDR2 YENEEA. The ends lost 1 base at V and 1 base at J; junction bases unmatched: 1. Here the CDR3 DNA reads TGTGCCAGCAGCTTAGGACTAGCATCCTACGAGCAGTACTTC. Amino acids: CASSLGLASYEQYF.

The DNA of the CDR3 is TGTGCCAGCCAAGCGGACGGACGGTATGGCTACACCTTC. Its translation: CASQADGRYGYTF. V is TRBV6-6 and J is TRBJ1-2; no definite D call. CDR1 and CDR2 (germline): MNHNY, SVGAGI (reference sequence). The CDR3 totals 13 residues. The V and J ends lost 8 bases and 5 bases respectively, with 15 bases between them.

The V call is TRBV5-4, the J call TRBJ2-7; D gene unclear. The CDR3 length is 14 residues. Germline lookup yields CDR1 SGHNT and CDR2 YYREEE (reference sequence). V was pared by 4 bases and J by 1 base, with 12 bases between. The CDR3 protein is CASSPAGPSYEQYF. The CDR3 DNA follows: TGTGCCAGCAGCCCAGCTGGGCCTTCCTACGAGCAGTACTTC.

CDR3 region: CASSLEGAHSYGYTF. DNA for the CDR3: TGCGCCAGCAGCTTGGAGGGGGCGCACTCCTATGGCTACACCTTC. The chain carries TRBV5-1 and TRBJ1-2, with 7 bases matching TRBD1. There are 15 residues in the CDR3. CDR1 is SGHRS and CDR2 is YFSETQ in the germline V gene. Trimming took 0 bases from V and 4 from J; bases not matched to a gene: 6.

V gene TRBV6-5 combines with J gene TRBJ1-6, with D possibly matching TRBD1 (5 bases). Germline V gene sequence: CDR1 MNHEY, CDR2 SVGAGI. This CDR3 is built from 16 residues. Between the trimmed V and J ends, which lost 2 bases and 7 bases, there was a span of 15 bases. This CDR3 reads CASSYLARGRNSPLHF. The CDR3 DNA sequence: TGTGCCAGCAGTTACCTGGCTCGGGGGAGAAATTCACCCCTCCACTTT.

This clone was counted once. A junction boundary mismatches the germline segment, possibly from a read error. The chain is built from TRBV4-1 and TRBJ1-4; 8 nucleotides line up with TRBD1. Looked up from germline, CDR1 is MGHRA and CDR2 is YSYEKL. This CDR3 comprises 13 residues. The CDR3 DNA is TGCGCCACCAGCAGGGGGCTTAATGAAAAACTGTTTTTT. Its protein product is CATSRGLNEKLFF.

The chain has TRBV28 and TRBJ1-2; D call uncertain. This CDR3 has 14 amino acids. V lost 1 base and J 8 bases, leaving 14 bases between the germline ends. Per the germline V gene, CDR1 is MDHEN and CDR2 is SYDVKM. CDR3 loop: CASSLLSGKGGYTF. The CDR3 nucleotides are TGTGCCAGCAGTTTATTATCGGGAAAAGGAGGCTACACCTTC.

The V gene is TRBV11-2, the J gene TRBJ2-3; the D is unclear. This CDR3 is built from 14 residues. Trimming removed 2 bases at V and 1 base at J, with 7 bases between. Germline CDR1 is SGHAT and CDR2 is FQNNGV. Here the CDR3 reads CASSLRLGTDTQYF. CDR3 nucleotides: TGTGCCAGCAGCTTACGACTGGGCACAGATACGCAGTATTTT. Based on the CDR3 plus reference TRBV11-2 and TRBJ2-3, the full variable domain is EAGVAQSPRYKIIEKRQSVAFWCNPISGHATLYWYQQILGQGPKLLIQFQNNGVVDDSQLPKDRFSAERLKGVDSTLKIQPAKLEDSAVYLCASSLRLGTDTQYFGPGTRLTVL.

The V call is TRBV21-1, the J call TRBJ2-7; the table's D call, TRBD1, was not checked against the DNA. TRBV21-1 is recorded as a pseudogene. The CDR3 contains 17 residues. The CDR3 sequence: CASSKALKGQGSYEQYF. Written as DNA, the CDR3 is TGTGCCAGCAGCAAAGCGCTCAAGGGACAGGGCTCCTACGAGCAGTACTTC.

This clone appeared a few times. This chain links TRBV3-1 (or the pseudogene TRBV3-2) with TRBJ2-3; D not certain. The CDR3 has 13 residues. Trimming stripped 8 bases from V and 0 bases from J, with 9 bases between. Germline loops: CDR1 LGHDT, CDR2 YNNKEL (reference sequence). The CDR3 sequence is CASRSGSTDTQYF. The CDR3 region has the DNA TGTGCCAGCCGGTCAGGAAGCACAGATACGCAGTATTTT.

The V call is TRBV21-1, the J call TRBJ2-5; TRBD2 reflects the table's D call only, with no check against the DNA. TRBV21-1 counts as a pseudogene. The CDR3 runs 13 residues. The CDR3: CASSTRSQETQYF. The CDR3 DNA sequence: TGTGCCAGCAGCACGCGTTCACAAGAGACCCAGTACTTC.

The chain combines TRBV6-6 with TRBJ2-7; D remains unclear. The CDR3 length is 12 residues. Germline V gives CDR1 MNHNY, CDR2 SVGAGI (reference sequence). Trimming cost V 5 bases and J 0 bases, with 5 bases left between them. The CDR3 protein is CASSESSYEQYF. In DNA form, the CDR3 reads TGTGCCAGCAGTGAGAGCTCCTACGAGCAGTACTTC.

This rearrangement joins TRBV7-2 to TRBJ2-5; TRBD1 might be the D (6 bases). V dropped 0 bases and J dropped 1 base, with 18 bases sitting between them. Germline CDR1 reads SGHTA; CDR2 reads FQGNSA. The CDR3 extends over 18 amino acids. In DNA form, the CDR3 reads TGTGCCAGCAGCTTAGCGATCCAACTATTAGGGGGCCAAGAGACCCAGTACTTC. Translating it yields CASSLAIQLLGGQETQYF.

V and J are TRBV6-5 and TRBJ2-3, with TRBD2 matching 9 bases. Trimming cost V 4 bases and J 3 bases; bases outside gene matches: 5. The germline V gene has CDR1 MNHEY and CDR2 SVGAGI. The CDR3 totals 15 residues. CDR3 nucleotide sequence: TGTGCCAGCAGTTTGGGGCGGGAGGGTACAGATACGCAGTATTTT. Encoded protein: CASSLGREGTDTQYF.

This clone showed up just a few times. The chain links TRBV5-1 to TRBJ2-2, with 13 bases fitting TRBD2. Germline CDR1 SGHRS, CDR2 YFSETQ. Trimming at V came to 4 bases and at J to 5 bases, leaving 8 bases not matched to a gene. CDR3 length equals 17 residues. CDR3 sequence (DNA): TGCGCCAGCAGCCGGAGCACTAGCGGGAGGGGGACCGGGGAGCTGTTTTTT. This gives the protein CASSRSTSGRGTGELFF.

V is TRBV28 and J is TRBJ1-1; 7 nucleotides match TRBD1. Trimming took 2 bases from V and 6 from J; bases not matched to a gene: 9. The V gene's germline CDR1 is MDHEN and CDR2 SYDVKM. This CDR3 is 15 amino acids long. The CDR3 sequence is CASSLPLGTAPEAFF. The CDR3 DNA follows: TGTGCCAGCAGTTTACCGCTCGGGACAGCGCCTGAAGCTTTCTTT.